These 11 T cell receptor beta chains were all obtained from the same sample, sequenced in a study of blood T cell repertoires in COVID-19. Some clones are missing from TCRdb's copy, which holds only in-frame ones; the method was immunoSEQ multiplex PCR. The data hold some 340,000 clones, with approximately 87% observed a single time. Sequencing input: PBMCs or T cells enriched from blood (not recorded which). Every receptor here comes from a woman aged 25 to 39 who had recovered from COVID-19.

The chain recombines TRBV28 with TRBJ2-3, with 8 nucleotides matching TRBD2. Germline trimming cut 0 bases from V and 3 bases from J; bases unmatched to any gene: 14. This CDR3 is 19 amino acids long. CDR1 and CDR2 from the germline V gene are MDHEN and SYDVKM. CDR3 nucleotides: TGTGCCAGCAGTTTATGGGCCTCCCCCTTAGCGGGGTTAACAGATACGCAGTATTTT. This gives the protein CASSLWASPLAGLTDTQYF.

The chain links TRBV19 to TRBJ1-5; a weak D match, TRBD1 (6 bases). The CDR3 consists of 14 residues. Per the germline V gene, CDR1 is LNHDA and CDR2 is SQIVND (reference sequence). V was trimmed by 2 bases and J by 2 bases, leaving 7 bases between them. CDR3 coding DNA: TGTGCCAGTAGTATATACAGGGGCAATCAGCCCCAGCATTTT. Protein product: CASSIYRGNQPQHF.

The CDR3 DNA reads TGTGCCAGCAGCTTATCGTTCTCTGGGGCCAACGTCCTGACTTTC. Translation gives CASSLSFSGANVLTF. The genes are TRBV11-1 and TRBJ2-6; no reliable D call. This CDR3 is built from 15 residues. Trimming left V 2 bases short and J 0 bases short, with 5 bases between. CDR1 and CDR2 from the germline V gene are SGHAT and FQDESV (reference sequence).

This sequence joins TRBV6-1 and TRBJ1-2; D might be TRBD1 (6 bases). Germline V gene data show CDR1 as MNHNS and CDR2 as SASEGT. This CDR3 region has 15 residues. Trimming removed 3 bases at V and 2 bases at J, with 13 bases between. The CDR3 coding sequence is TGTGCCAGCAGTGAGACCCCGGGACACAACTATGGCTACACCTTC. Protein product: CASSETPGHNYGYTF.

This chain connects TRBV4-2 to TRBJ1-2; TRBD1 might be the D (5 bases). The length of the CDR3 is 21 residues. Looked up from germline, CDR1 is LGHNA and CDR2 is YNFKEQ. Trimming stripped 4 bases from V and 2 bases from J, with 32 bases between. CDR3 in amino acids: CASSLNTGPSLRQRENYGYTF. The CDR3 DNA is TGTGCCAGCAGCCTCAACACGGGTCCCTCTTTGCGACAGCGAGAAAACTATGGCTACACCTTC.

This rearrangement joins TRBV6-5 to TRBJ1-6, with D hard to call. This CDR3 is built from 14 residues. Germline V gives CDR1 MNHEY, CDR2 SVGAGI. V shed 6 bases and J shed 2 bases, with 8 bases lying between them. The CDR3 loop reads CASSARAYNSPLHF. CDR3 DNA sequence: TGTGCCAGCAGCGCCCGGGCCTATAATTCACCCCTCCACTTT.

The chain joins TRBV6-6 to TRBJ1-4; the D gene is possibly TRBD1 (6 bases). V was pared by 5 bases and J by 0 bases, with 16 bases between. From germline, CDR1 is MNHNY and CDR2 SVGAGI (reference sequence). This CDR3 contains 17 residues. CDR3 residues: CASSQNQGRATNEKLFF. The CDR3 DNA sequence: TGTGCCAGCAGTCAAAACCAGGGGCGAGCAACTAATGAAAAACTGTTTTTT.

V and J are TRBV4-1 and TRBJ2-1; 10 bases are a match to TRBD2. Trimming cost V 2 bases and J 6 bases; bases outside gene matches: 7. Germline CDR1 reads MGHRA; CDR2 reads YSYEKL. This CDR3 comprises 16 residues. The chain's CDR3 is CASSQLERGGINEQFF. The DNA for the CDR3 is TGCGCCAGCAGCCAATTGGAGCGGGGGGGTATCAATGAGCAGTTCTTC.

In its sample, this clone was seen once. The rearrangement links TRBV7-2 to TRBJ1-5, with 8 bases matching TRBD1. With 1 base clipped from V and 16 bases from J, the junction kept 9 bases outside the gene matches. Looked up from germline, CDR1 is SGHTA and CDR2 is FQGNSA. The CDR3 is 13 amino acids. Here the CDR3 reads CASSLETGQGPHF. CDR3 DNA: TGTGCCAGCAGCTTAGAAACCGGACAGGGTCCCCATTTT.

The rearrangement links TRBV7-2 to TRBJ2-7; D unresolved. This CDR3 region has 16 residues. CDR1 and CDR2 from the germline V gene are SGHTA and FQGNSA. The germline V and J ends were trimmed by 1 base and 2 bases, with 15 bases remaining between them. CDR3 region: CASSLVWAGGAYEQYF. CDR3 DNA sequence: TGTGCCAGCAGCTTAGTTTGGGCCGGTGGCGCCTACGAGCAGTACTTC. The full variable domain, its missing parts supplied by reference TRBV7-2 and TRBJ2-7, is GAGVSQSPSNKVTEKGKDVELRCDPISGHTALYWYRQSLGQGLEFLIYFQGNSAPDKSGLPSDRFSAERTGGSVSTLTIQRTQQEDSAVYLCASSLVWAGGAYEQYFGPGTRLTVT.

J is TRBJ2-2 and V is TRBV7-9; D is unresolved. The CDR3 sequence is 13 residues long. Germline CDR1 and CDR2: SEHNR and FQNEAQ (reference sequence). V dropped 1 base and J dropped 7 bases, with 7 bases sitting between them. The CDR3 reads CASSLGARGELFF. For the CDR3, the DNA is TGTGCCAGCAGCTTAGGGGCTCGCGGGGAGCTGTTTTTT.